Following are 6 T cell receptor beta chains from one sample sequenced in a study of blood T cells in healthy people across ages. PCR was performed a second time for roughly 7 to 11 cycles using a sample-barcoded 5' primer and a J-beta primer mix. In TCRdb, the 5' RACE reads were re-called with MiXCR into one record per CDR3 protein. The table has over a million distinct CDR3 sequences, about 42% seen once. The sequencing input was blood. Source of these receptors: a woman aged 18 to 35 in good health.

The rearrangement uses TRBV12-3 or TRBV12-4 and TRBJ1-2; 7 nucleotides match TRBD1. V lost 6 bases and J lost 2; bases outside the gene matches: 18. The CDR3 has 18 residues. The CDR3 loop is CASSSQGYFVVNNYGYTF. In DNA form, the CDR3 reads TGTGCCAGCAGCTCACAGGGGTATTTTGTCGTAAACAACTATGGCTACACCTTC.

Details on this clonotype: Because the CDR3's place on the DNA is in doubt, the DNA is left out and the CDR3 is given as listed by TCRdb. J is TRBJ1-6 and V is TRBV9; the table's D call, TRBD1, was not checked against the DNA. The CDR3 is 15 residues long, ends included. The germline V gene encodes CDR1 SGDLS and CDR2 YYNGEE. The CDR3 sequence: CASSFGDGNNSPPHF.

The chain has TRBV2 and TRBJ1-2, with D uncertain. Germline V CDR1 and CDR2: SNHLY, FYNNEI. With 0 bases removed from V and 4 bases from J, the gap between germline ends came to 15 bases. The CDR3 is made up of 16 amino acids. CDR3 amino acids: CASSEARTQGPYGYTF. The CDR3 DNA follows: TGTGCCAGCAGTGAAGCTCGGACCCAAGGCCCCTATGGCTACACCTTC.

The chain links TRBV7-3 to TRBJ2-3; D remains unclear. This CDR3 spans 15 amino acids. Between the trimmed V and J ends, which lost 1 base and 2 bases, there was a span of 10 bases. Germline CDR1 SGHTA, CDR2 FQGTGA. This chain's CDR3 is CASSLRVGFTDTQYF. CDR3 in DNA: TGTGCCAGCAGCTTAAGGGTCGGCTTCACAGATACGCAGTATTTT.

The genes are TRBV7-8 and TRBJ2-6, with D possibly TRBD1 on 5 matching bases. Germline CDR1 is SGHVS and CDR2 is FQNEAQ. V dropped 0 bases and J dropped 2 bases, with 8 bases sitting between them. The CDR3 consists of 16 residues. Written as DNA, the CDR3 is TGTGCCAGCAGCTTAGCCGACAGAGCTGGGGCCAACGTCCTGACTTTC. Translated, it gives CASSLADRAGANVLTF.

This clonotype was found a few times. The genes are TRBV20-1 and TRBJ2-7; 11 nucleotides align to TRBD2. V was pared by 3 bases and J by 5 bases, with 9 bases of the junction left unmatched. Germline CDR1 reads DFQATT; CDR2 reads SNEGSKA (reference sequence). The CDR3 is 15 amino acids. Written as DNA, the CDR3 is TGCAGTGCTAGCGATAGCGGGAGGGCCACCAACGAGCAGTACTTC. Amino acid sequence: CSASDSGRATNEQYF.